This T cell receptor beta chain was sequenced in a study of CD8 T cells in Susac syndrome. TEMRA cells were FACS-enriched, with CD8+ and CD4+ T cells isolated negatively. RNA amounts of roughly 0.5 to 1 ug underwent reverse transcription with random hexamers. Multiplex immunoSEQ PCR targeted 54 Vbeta and 13 Jbeta TCR beta segments. One entry per CDR3 protein, called by TCRdb with MiXCR from the immunoSEQ multiplex PCR reads. Here the sample spans over 200,000 distinct CDR3 sequences, 95% being singletons. What was sequenced was CD4+ T cells from PBMCs. The TCR comes from a human donor with multiple sclerosis.

In DNA, the CDR3 is TGCAGTGCTAGAGATCTCCGGGACAGGGGCACTGAAGCTTTCTTT. Translated: CSARDLRDRGTEAFF. V is TRBV20-1 and J is TRBJ1-1, with TRBD1 matching over 10 bases. The length of the CDR3 is 15 residues. The ends lost 0 bases at V and 4 bases at J; junction bases unmatched: 5. Germline CDR1 is DFQATT and CDR2 is SNEGSKA (reference sequence).